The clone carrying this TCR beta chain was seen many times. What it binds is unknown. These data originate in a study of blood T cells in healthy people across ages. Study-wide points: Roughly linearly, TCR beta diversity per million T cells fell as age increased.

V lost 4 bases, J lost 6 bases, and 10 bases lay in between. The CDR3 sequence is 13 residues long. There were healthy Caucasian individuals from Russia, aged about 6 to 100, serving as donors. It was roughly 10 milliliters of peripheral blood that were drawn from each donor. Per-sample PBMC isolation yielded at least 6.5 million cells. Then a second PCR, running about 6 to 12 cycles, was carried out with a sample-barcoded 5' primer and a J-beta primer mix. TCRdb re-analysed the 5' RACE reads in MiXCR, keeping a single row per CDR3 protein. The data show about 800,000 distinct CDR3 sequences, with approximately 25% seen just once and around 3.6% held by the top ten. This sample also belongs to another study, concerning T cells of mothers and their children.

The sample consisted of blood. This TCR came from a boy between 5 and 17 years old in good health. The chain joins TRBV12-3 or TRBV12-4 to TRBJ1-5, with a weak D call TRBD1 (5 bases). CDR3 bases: TGTGCCAGCAGTTGGGGAGGGGTTCAGCCCCAGCATTTT. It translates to CASSWGGVQPQHF.